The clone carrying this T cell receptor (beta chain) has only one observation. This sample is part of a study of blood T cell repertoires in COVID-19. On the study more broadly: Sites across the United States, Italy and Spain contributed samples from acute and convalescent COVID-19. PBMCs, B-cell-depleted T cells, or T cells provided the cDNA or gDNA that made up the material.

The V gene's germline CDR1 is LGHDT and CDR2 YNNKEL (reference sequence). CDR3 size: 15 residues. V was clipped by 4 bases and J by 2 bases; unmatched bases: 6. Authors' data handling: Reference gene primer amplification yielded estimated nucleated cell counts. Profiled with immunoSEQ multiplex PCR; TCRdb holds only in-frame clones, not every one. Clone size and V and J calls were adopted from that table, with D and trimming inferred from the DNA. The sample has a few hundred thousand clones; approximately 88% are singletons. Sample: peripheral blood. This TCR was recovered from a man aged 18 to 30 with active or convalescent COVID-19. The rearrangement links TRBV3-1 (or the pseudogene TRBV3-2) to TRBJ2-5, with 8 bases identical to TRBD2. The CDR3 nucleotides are TGTGCCAGCAGCCTGCGACTAGCGCCGCAAGAGACCCAGTACTTC. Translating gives CASSLRLAPQETQYF.